The next 29 T cell receptor beta chains were all read from a single sample in a study of Tregs in tolerant kidney transplant recipients. Data came from immunoSEQ multiplex PCR; TCRdb stores just in-frame clones and leaves some out. The record lists some 52,000 clones, of which the ten most abundant hold about 0.83%. Source: CD4+ T cells from blood, taken before the transplant. These receptors all stem from a human donor who received a combined kidney and bone marrow transplant.

The CDR3: CSATRLAGGLGGEQYF. Partial CDR3 DNA: TGCAGTGCTACCCGACTAGCGGGAGGTCTCGGGGGCGAG. V and J are TRBV20-1 and TRBJ2-7; 13 positions match TRBD2. With the read ending 3 residues before the CDR3 end, the germline J gene is used to fill in that end. The CDR3 has 16 amino acids. Looked up from germline, CDR1 is DFQATT and CDR2 is SNEGSKA (reference sequence). After removal of 4 bases from V and 6 bases from J, the junction contained 12 bases not matched to a gene.

For this clone: Germline and junction disagree at one end, which may indicate a read error. The read halts 3 residues ahead of the CDR3 end, with the missing end drawn from the germline J gene. The chain is built from TRBV5-1 and TRBJ1-2, with 8 bases that match TRBD1. Germline V lookup: CDR1 SGHRS, CDR2 YFSETQ. The CDR3 has 12 residues. The CDR3 reads CASRLDRDGYTF. The sequenced part of the CDR3 DNA is TGCGCCAGCAGATTGGACAGGGATGGC. The complete variable domain, with remaining parts taken from reference TRBV5-1 and TRBJ1-2, reads KAGVTQTPRYLIKTRGQQVTLSCSPISGHRSVSWYQQTPGQGLQFLFEYFSETQRNKGNFPGRFSGRQFSNSRSEMNVSTLELGDSALYLCASRLDRDGYTFGSGTRLTVV.

With regard to this clone: The read ends 3 residues early relative to the CDR3; the germline J gene fills the gap. This chain uses TRBV18 with TRBJ1-3, with 10 bases fitting TRBD1. CDR3 size: 18 residues. Unmatched junction bases numbered 9, after V lost 0 bases and J lost 4 bases. Germline assignment: CDR1 KGHSH and CDR2 LQKENI. The CDR3 loop is CASSPPVGQGFSGNTIYF. The CDR3 bases that were read are TGTGCCAGCTCACCACCGGTGGGACAGGGGTTTTCCGGAAACACC.

As concerns this clone: The read is 3 residues too short to cover the CDR3 end, so that end is filled in from the germline J gene. V is TRBV7-2 and J is TRBJ2-5; TRBD1 might be the D (6 bases). The V and J ends lost 5 bases and 2 bases respectively, with 12 bases between them. The CDR3 is made up of 14 amino acids. Germline values: CDR1 SGHTA, CDR2 FQGNSA. The CDR3 region is CASSPTTGQETQYF. The DNA read from the CDR3 is TGTGCCAGCAGCCCAACAACAGGGCAAGAGACC.

A note on this clone: The read falls 3 residues short of the CDR3 end, and the missing part is taken from the germline J gene. The chain recombines TRBV2 with TRBJ1-4; D possibly corresponds to TRBD1 (5 bases). Per the germline V gene, CDR1 is SNHLY and CDR2 is FYNNEI. The CDR3 totals 12 residues. Trimming shortened V by 8 bases and J by 8 bases, and 12 bases separated the two germline ends. The CDR3 reads CASLGGGEKLFF. The sequenced part of the CDR3 DNA is TGTGCCAGCCTCGGGGGTGGGGAAAAA.

In the case of this clone: Coverage ceases 3 residues before the CDR3 finishes, and the germline J gene fills in the end. The V call is TRBV6-1, the J call TRBJ2-7, with TRBD2 identical over 7 bases. The CDR3 runs 16 residues. Germline-derived CDR1 and CDR2 are MNHNS and SASEGT. The V gene end was trimmed by 1 base and the J gene end by 1 base; junction bases not matched to a gene: 7. The part of the CDR3 DNA that was read is TGTGCCAGCAGTGAAGGGGGTGGCGGGGGTTCCTACGAG. Its protein product is CASSEGGGGGSYE. From start to end, the CDR3 is CASSEGGGGGSYEQYF.

A remark on this clone: The read comes to an end 3 residues before the CDR3 does, leaving the germline J gene to fill in the end. The chain uses TRBV19 and TRBJ1-1; D is possibly TRBD1 (5 bases). With 3 bases removed from V and 1 base from J, the gap between germline ends came to 24 bases. Per the germline V gene, CDR1 is LNHDA and CDR2 is SQIVND (reference sequence). The CDR3 has 19 residues. The CDR3 sequence is CASSIVFDSILPGNTEAFF. Partial CDR3 DNA: TGTGCCAGTAGTATTGTTTTTGACAGCATATTACCGGGGAACACTGAA.

About this clone itself: Read coverage stops 3 residues before the CDR3 terminus; the germline J gene supplies the remainder. This chain links TRBV2 with TRBJ1-2, with D possibly matching TRBD1 (6 bases). V dropped 10 bases and J dropped 7 bases, with 16 bases sitting between them. The CDR3 covers 12 residues. CDR1 and CDR2 (germline): SNHLY, FYNNEI. CDR3 sequence reads: CATHRDRGGYTF. The sequenced CDR3 bases are TGTGCCACCCACAGGGACCGGGGTGGC.

In regard to this clone: The read is 3 residues too short to cover the CDR3 end, so that end is filled in from the germline J gene. This sequence joins TRBV19 and TRBJ2-3, with 8 bases identical to TRBD2. This CDR3 is built from 14 residues. Germline trimming cut 5 bases from V and 6 bases from J; bases unmatched to any gene: 7. Germline-derived CDR1 and CDR2 are LNHDA and SQIVND (reference sequence). The sequenced part of the CDR3 DNA is TGTGCCAGTAGTCTTTCGGGGGGGATTGATACG. Amino acids: CASSLSGGIDT. The entire CDR3 protein is CASSLSGGIDTQYF.

For this clone: Read sequence stops 3 residues before the CDR3 end, and the germline J gene provides the missing end. The chain combines TRBV19 with TRBJ2-7; TRBD1 matches 9 bases. This CDR3 region has 14 residues. V shed 3 bases and J 4 bases; nucleotides not matched to a gene: 4. Per germline, CDR1 LNHDA and CDR2 SQIVND (reference sequence). The sequenced CDR3 bases are TGTGCCAGTAGTATGGGACAGGGTAGGTACGAG. As protein: CASSMGQGRYE. In full, the CDR3 reads CASSMGQGRYEQYF. Based on the CDR3 plus reference TRBV19 and TRBJ2-7, the full variable domain is DGGITQSPKYLFRKEGQNVTLSCEQNLNHDAMYWYRQDPGQGLRLIYYSQIVNDFQKGDIAEGYSVSREKKESFPLTVTSAQKNPTAFYLCASSMGQGRYEQYFGPGTRLTVT.

Comments on this clone: The read falls 3 residues short of the CDR3 end, and the missing part is taken from the germline J gene. The V and J genes are TRBV6-2 or TRBV6-3 and TRBJ2-7; no definite D call. With 5 bases removed from V and 3 bases from J, the gap between germline ends came to 5 bases. The CDR3 consists of 11 residues. Germline CDR1 and CDR2: MNHEY and SVGEGT. The CDR3 here is CASSQIYEQYF. CDR3 DNA (partial): TGTGCCAGCAGTCAAATCTACGAG.

Regarding this clone: The read terminates 3 residues ahead of where the CDR3 ends, so the germline J gene completes it. The rearrangement links TRBV18 to TRBJ2-5, with D unresolved. The CDR3 runs 12 residues. Trimming removed 8 bases at V and 1 base at J, with 8 bases between. Germline CDR1 KGHSH, CDR2 LQKENI. CDR3 bases read: TGTGCCAGCGTCCGCGGCCAAGAGACC. Protein: CASVRGQET. The full CDR3 protein reads CASVRGQETQYF.

Concerning this clone: From the germline J gene comes the end of the CDR3, since the read stops 3 residues before it. This chain links TRBV7-6 with TRBJ1-3; no clear D. CDR3 length: 13 residues. V was shortened by 0 bases and J by 9 bases, with 9 bases between the two germline ends. CDR1 SGHVS and CDR2 FNYEAQ come from the germline V gene. The CDR3 bases that were read are TGTGCCAGCAGCTTAGCGACTCGGGGCACC. Protein product: CASSLATRGT. The entire CDR3 protein reads CASSLATRGTIYF.

Regarding this clone: The read is 3 residues too short to cover the CDR3 end, so that end is filled in from the germline J gene. J is TRBJ2-3 and V is TRBV18; D is possibly TRBD1 (6 bases). The CDR3 runs to 14 residues. Trimming took 3 bases from V and 2 from J, leaving 9 bases between them. Germline CDR1 KGHSH, CDR2 LQKENI. CDR3 in amino acids: CASSPQGNTDTQYF. CDR3 DNA (partial): TGTGCCAGCTCACCCCAGGGGAACACAGATACG.

As to this clone: The read finishes 3 residues shy of the CDR3 end, and the germline J gene is used to complete it. The chain joins TRBV30 to TRBJ1-2; 8 bases fit TRBD1. The CDR3 is 16 residues long. Per germline, CDR1 GTSNPN and CDR2 SVGIG (reference sequence). The CDR3 reads CAWSVLGRGRVKGYTF. Partial CDR3 DNA: TGTGCCTGGAGTGTACTAGGCAGGGGGCGAGTGAAAGGC.

Regarding this clone: The observed sequence ends 3 residues before the CDR3 terminus, with the missing tail filled in from the germline J gene. The genes are TRBV7-9 and TRBJ2-7; 9 nucleotides agree with TRBD1. J lost 0 bases, V lost 5 bases, and 5 bases had no gene match. The CDR3 is 15 residues long. Per the germline V gene, CDR1 is SEHNR and CDR2 is FQNEAQ (reference sequence). This CDR3 is CASSVSGQGSYEQYF. Incomplete CDR3 DNA: TGTGCCAGCAGCGTTTCGGGACAGGGCTCCTACGAG.

Details on this clone: The missing CDR3 end, 3 residues past where the read stops, is filled in from the germline J gene. V and J are TRBV5-1 and TRBJ1-1, with D uncertain. The CDR3 loop spans 14 amino acids. CDR1 is SGHRS and CDR2 is YFSETQ in the germline V gene. Trimming pared 0 bases from V and 1 base from J, leaving 7 bases between. CDR3 in amino acids: CASSLGPKNTEAFF. The CDR3 bases that were read are TGCGCCAGCAGCTTGGGGCCCAAGAACACTGAA.

About this clone: The sequence runs out 3 residues before the end of the CDR3; the remainder is reconstructed from the germline J gene. The chain uses TRBV19 and TRBJ2-3; D is undetermined. The CDR3 has 14 residues. V lost 3 bases to trimming and J lost 0 bases, with 7 bases between them. Germline V gene data show CDR1 as LNHDA and CDR2 as SQIVND (reference sequence). CDR3 bases read: TGTGCCAGTAGTATCTCCGGTAGCACAGATACG. Amino acid sequence: CASSISGSTDT. The CDR3 as a whole reads CASSISGSTDTQYF.

CDR3: CSAVAGLAKNIQYF. The CDR3 DNA, read in part, is TGCAGTGCAGTAGCGGGGCTAGCCAAAAACATT. The chain employs TRBV20-1 and TRBJ2-4, with 8 bases identical to TRBD2. The DNA ends 3 residues before the CDR3 does, and the rest of the CDR3 is filled in from the germline J gene. V shed 6 bases, J shed 0 bases, and the junction held 4 bases outside the gene matches. CDR3 size: 14 residues. Germline lookup yields CDR1 DFQATT and CDR2 SNEGSKA (reference sequence).

Comment on this clone: The read ends 3 residues before the CDR3 terminus; that terminus is restored from the germline J gene. The genes are TRBV7-9 and TRBJ1-5; the D gene is possibly TRBD1 (5 bases). The CDR3 length is 14 residues. V gave up 1 base and J gave up 7 bases, with 11 bases separating them. Germline lookup yields CDR1 SEHNR and CDR2 FQNEAQ (reference sequence). The DNA read from the CDR3 is TGTGCCAGCAGCTTAGAAGGGGAAGGACAGCCC. Its protein product is CASSLEGEGQP. The whole CDR3 sequence reads CASSLEGEGQPQHF. Complete variable domain (other parts from reference TRBV7-9 and TRBJ1-5): DTGVSQNPRHKITKRGQNVTFRCDPISEHNRLYWYRQTLGQGPEFLTYFQNEAQLEKSRLLSDRFSAERPKGSFSTLEIQRTEQGDSAMYLCASSLEGEGQPQHFGDGTRLSIL.

About this clone itself: The sequence runs out 3 residues before the end of the CDR3; the remainder is reconstructed from the germline J gene. The chain links TRBV5-1 to TRBJ2-5; 16 nucleotides match TRBD2. The CDR3 runs to 18 residues. Unmatched junction bases numbered 9, after V lost 5 bases and J lost 2 bases. In germline, CDR1 is SGHRS, CDR2 YFSETQ. The chain's CDR3 is CASRRGLAGGPRQETQYF. The sequenced CDR3 bases are TGCGCCAGCAGGAGGGGACTAGCGGGGGGGCCGAGGCAAGAGACC.

With regard to this clone: Read data end 3 residues before the CDR3 end; the end is taken from the germline J gene. This chain links TRBV7-2 with TRBJ1-1, with TRBD1 matching over 10 bases. Germline V gives CDR1 SGHTA, CDR2 FQGNSA. The CDR3 runs 14 residues. V shed 1 base, J shed 6 bases, and the junction held 2 bases outside the gene matches. The CDR3 protein is CASSLGGQGPEAFF. The DNA read from the CDR3 is TGTGCCAGCAGCTTAGGGGGACAGGGGCCTGAA.

As concerns this clone: The CDR3 end lies 3 residues beyond the end of the read and is filled in from the germline J gene. The gene calls are TRBV12-3 or TRBV12-4 and TRBJ1-3, with TRBD1 matching 8 bases. The junction had 5 bases not matched to a gene; V was cut back by 5 bases and J by 2 bases. The length of the CDR3 is 15 residues. CDR3 sequence: CASSPRTGPGNTIYF. The covered CDR3 bases are TGTGCCAGCAGTCCGCGGACAGGGCCTGGAAACACC.

A note on this clone: Coverage ceases 3 residues before the CDR3 finishes, and the germline J gene fills in the end. The rearrangement uses TRBV19 and TRBJ2-2, with TRBD1 matching 7 bases. From germline, CDR1 is LNHDA and CDR2 SQIVND (reference sequence). The V and J ends lost 2 bases and 6 bases, in that order; junction bases with no gene match: 15. The CDR3 consists of 18 residues. CDR3 sequence reads: CASSIWGRQGPSSGELFF. The sequenced part of the CDR3 DNA is TGTGCCAGTAGTATATGGGGCAGACAGGGACCTTCGTCCGGGGAG.

Concerning this clone: The read halts 3 residues ahead of the CDR3 end, with the missing end drawn from the germline J gene. This chain uses TRBV6-2 or TRBV6-3 with TRBJ2-2; the match to TRBD1 covers 7 bases. After removal of 7 bases from V and 4 bases from J, the junction contained 3 bases not matched to a gene. Germline assignment: CDR1 MNHEY and CDR2 SVGEGT. The CDR3 is 13 residues long. The CDR3 is CASNQGVTGELFF. The DNA read from the CDR3 is TGTGCCAGCAATCAGGGGGTCACCGGGGAG.

A note on this clone: The read halts 3 residues ahead of the CDR3 end, with the missing end drawn from the germline J gene. The J gene is TRBJ2-1, the V gene TRBV6-2 or TRBV6-3; 10 nucleotides agree with TRBD2. CDR3 length equals 15 residues. V was pared by 2 bases and J by 4 bases, with 2 bases of the junction left unmatched. Germline-derived CDR1 and CDR2 are MNHEY and SVGEGT. CDR3 DNA (partial): TGTGCCAGCAGTTACGGGACTAGCGTTTACAATGAG. Amino acid sequence: CASSYGTSVYNE. The complete CDR3 sequence is CASSYGTSVYNEQFF.

Remarks on this clone: The read stops 3 residues short of the end of the CDR3; the missing end is completed from the germline J gene. This chain connects TRBV6-2 or TRBV6-3 to TRBJ2-7; D is unresolved. CDR1 and CDR2 (germline): MNHEY, SVGEGT. The CDR3 contains 16 residues. V was clipped by 0 bases and J by 2 bases, with 14 bases between them. CDR3: CASSYSRSSPTYEQYF. Partial CDR3 DNA: TGTGCCAGCAGTTACTCCAGGTCCTCACCCACCTACGAG.

To note about this clone: The observed sequence ends 3 residues before the CDR3 terminus, with the missing tail filled in from the germline J gene. The chain couples TRBV18 to TRBJ2-5; TRBD1 agrees at 7 bases. CDR3 size: 13 residues. After removal of 3 bases from V and 3 bases from J, the junction contained 1 base not matched to a gene. Germline CDR1 and CDR2: KGHSH and LQKENI. The CDR3 DNA, read in part, is TGTGCCAGCTCACCGGACAGGAAAGAGACC. The encoded protein is CASSPDRKET. The full CDR3 is CASSPDRKETQYF.

As concerns this clone: Read data end 3 residues before the CDR3 end; the end is taken from the germline J gene. This rearrangement joins TRBV13 to TRBJ2-7; 8 nucleotides agree with TRBD1. This CDR3 contains 14 residues. The V gene end was trimmed by 5 bases and the J gene end by 2 bases; junction bases not matched to a gene: 5. Per germline, CDR1 PRHDT and CDR2 FYEKMQ (reference sequence). The CDR3 spells CASSATGGAYEQYF. The CDR3 DNA, read in part, is TGTGCCAGCAGCGCCACAGGGGGTGCCTACGAG.